The clone carrying this T cell receptor (beta chain) was recorded at least ten times. Its antigen is currently unknown. The ends were cut back, 2 bases at V and 2 bases at J, with 7 bases in the middle. Germline-derived CDR1 and CDR2 are MNHEY and SVGAGI. The CDR3 has 15 residues. TCRdb analysed the 5' RACE reads with MiXCR anew, one entry per CDR3 protein. In the table there are 25,000 to 35,000 distinct CDR3 sequences, roughly 7% of which are singletons. This sample was taken from a study of T-cell memory formation after mild COVID-19. The study's findings and limits: The authors left the SARS-CoV-2 specificity of second-wave clones peaking on day 37 unconfirmed.

This TCR came from an adult woman who had mild COVID-19 (a few samples of this study predate the infection). Cell type and time point are not known. The chain carries TRBV6-5 and TRBJ2-6; D ambiguous. The sequenced sample was PBMCs or a T cell subset sorted from them (not recorded which). The DNA for the CDR3 is TGTGCCAGCAGTTACGAGTGGACTGGGGCCAACGTCCTGACTTTC. Translation: CASSYEWTGANVLTF.